What follows describes a single T cell receptor beta chain. It was locally advanced or metastatic urothelial carcinoma that patients had. These data come from a study of PD-L1 blockade in urothelial cancer. Using immunoSEQ multiplex PCR, the repertoire was profiled, and TCRdb retains in-frame clones only, with some absent. The data show approximately 38,000 clones, with about 89% seen just once and over 1.5% held by the top ten. Germline lookup yields CDR1 SGHNT and CDR2 YENEEA. This CDR3 has 14 amino acids. Trimming cost V 6 bases and J 5 bases, with 16 bases left between them. The V call is TRBV11-3, the J call TRBJ1-1; perhaps TRBD1 as D (5 bases). This clonotype was sampled from a man in his sixties with urothelial cancer. This material consisted of PBMCs, taken around atezolizumab (anti-PD-L1) treatment. CDR3: CASSLRQSSTEAFF. CDR3 nucleotides: TGTGCCAGCAGTTTAAGACAGTCAAGTACTGAAGCTTTCTTT.